A single sample is the source of the 13 T cell receptor beta chains below, sequenced in a study of blood T cell repertoires in COVID-19. Assay used: immunoSEQ multiplex PCR; TCRdb lists only in-frame clones, some missing. There are around 430,000 clones in the sample; more than 70% occur only once, and over 10% lies in the top ten. Sequencing was carried out using peripheral blood. These receptors came from a woman in her fifties or sixties with COVID-19, enrolled during active disease.

The chain is built from TRBV6-5 and TRBJ1-1; 7 bases map to TRBD1. V was clipped by 6 bases and J by 2 bases; unmatched bases: 9. Germline V gene data show CDR1 as MNHEY and CDR2 as SVGAGI. The CDR3 contains 15 residues. CDR3 DNA sequence: TGTGCCAGCAGGACCCCAGGGGGGTTTAACACTGAAGCTTTCTTT. This gives the protein CASRTPGGFNTEAFF.

The chain recombines TRBV11-2 with TRBJ1-3; no definite D call. CDR1 is SGHAT and CDR2 is FQNNGV in the germline V gene. V was clipped by 1 base and J by 1 base, with 5 bases between them. This CDR3 has 14 amino acids. The CDR3 protein is CASSLAFSGNTIYF. The CDR3 nucleotides are TGTGCCAGCAGCTTAGCTTTTTCTGGAAACACCATATATTTT. Supplemented by reference TRBV11-2 and TRBJ1-3, the full variable domain reads EAGVAQSPRYKIIEKRQSVAFWCNPISGHATLYWYQQILGQGPKLLIQFQNNGVVDDSQLPKDRFSAERLKGVDSTLKIQPAKLEDSAVYLCASSLAFSGNTIYFGEGSWLTVV.

CDR3 region: CASSLDLSGGAPEQFF. As DNA, the CDR3 is TGTGCCAGCAGCTTAGATCTAAGCGGGGGGGCCCCCGAGCAGTTCTTC. V gene TRBV11-2 combines with J gene TRBJ2-1; the match to TRBD2 covers 10 bases. Germline CDR1 and CDR2: SGHAT and FQNNGV. V shed 0 bases, J shed 10 bases, and the junction held 9 bases outside the gene matches. CDR3 length equals 16 residues.

The rearrangement uses TRBV29-1 and TRBJ1-2; D is undetermined. Germline CDR1 SQVTM, CDR2 ANQGSEA. This CDR3 comprises 15 residues. The ends were cut back, 7 bases at V and 2 bases at J, with 20 bases in the middle. CDR3 sequence reads: CSALEASGVNYGYTF. The DNA of the CDR3 is TGCAGCGCCCTAGAAGCTAGCGGAGTCAACTATGGCTACACCTTC.

The gene calls are TRBV5-4 and TRBJ2-7; TRBD1 matches at 7 bases. This CDR3 comprises 15 residues. CDR1 and CDR2 from the germline V gene are SGHNT and YYREEE (reference sequence). Losses at the gene ends were 4 bases for V and 1 base for J; bases not matched to a gene: 8. The CDR3 DNA sequence: TGTGCCAGCAGCCAGCCCGGGACAGCGTCCTACGAGCAGTACTTC. Residues: CASSQPGTASYEQYF.

The gene calls are TRBV27 and TRBJ1-3, with D hard to call. The CDR3 has 15 amino acids. V lost 6 bases and J lost 0, with 12 bases in between. The germline gives CDR1 MNHEY, CDR2 SMNVEV (reference sequence). As DNA, the CDR3 is TGTGCCAGCAGGCCGGGAAAGTCCTCTGGAAACACCATATATTTT. It yields the protein CASRPGKSSGNTIYF.

The chain links TRBV18 to TRBJ1-4, with D possibly TRBD1 on 5 matching bases. CDR3 length: 13 residues. V lost 9 bases and J lost 2, with 10 bases in between. Germline CDR1 is KGHSH and CDR2 is LQKENI. The CDR3: CASAGRTNEKLFF. CDR3 nucleotide sequence: TGTGCCAGTGCGGGGCGGACTAATGAAAAACTGTTTTTT.

The chain employs TRBV6-6 and TRBJ1-1, with D possibly being TRBD1 (6 bases). Germline V gene sequence: CDR1 MNHNY, CDR2 SVGAGI (reference sequence). V lost 6 bases, J lost 8 bases, and 19 bases lay in between. CDR3 length: 14 residues. This CDR3 is CASRTGQPNKEAFF. The CDR3 bases are TGTGCCAGCAGAACCGGACAGCCAAACAAAGAAGCTTTCTTT.

This sequence joins TRBV18 and TRBJ1-1; D uncertain. Per the germline V gene, CDR1 is KGHSH and CDR2 is LQKENI. The V end was cut by 5 bases, the J end by 0 bases, with 16 bases between. The CDR3 sequence is 16 residues long. The CDR3 sequence: CASSDNSLPMNTEAFF. CDR3 in DNA: TGTGCCAGCTCAGATAACAGCTTGCCTATGAACACTGAAGCTTTCTTT.

This sequence joins TRBV6-5 and TRBJ1-2, with a tentative D call TRBD1 (6 bases). Germline CDR1 MNHEY, CDR2 SVGAGI. Trimming took off 10 bases at V and 6 bases at J, with 18 bases between the two ends. This CDR3 has 13 residues. CDR3 nucleotide sequence: TGTGCCACTACGCCTCGGGACACCGATGGCTACACCTTC. The encoded protein is CATTPRDTDGYTF.

This clone was counted once. J is TRBJ2-3 and V is TRBV30; D unclear. This CDR3 contains 15 residues. V was pared by 2 bases and J by 1 base, with 13 bases between. Germline-derived CDR1 and CDR2 are GTSNPN and SVGIG (reference sequence). In DNA, the CDR3 is TGTGCCTGGAGTATATTAAGTCGGGGCACAGATACGCAGTATTTT. Its translation is CAWSILSRGTDTQYF.

This chain connects TRBV29-1 to TRBJ1-1; D gene ambiguous. The CDR3 totals 13 residues. With 4 bases removed from V and 2 bases from J, the gap between germline ends came to 11 bases. Germline CDR1 is SQVTM and CDR2 is ANQGSEA. The CDR3 loop is CSVGRQSNTEAFF. For the CDR3, the DNA is TGCAGCGTTGGGCGGCAGAGCAACACTGAAGCTTTCTTT.

J is TRBJ1-1 and V is TRBV19, with TRBD1 identical over 8 bases. Germline V gives CDR1 LNHDA, CDR2 SQIVND (reference sequence). J lost 10 bases, V lost 9 bases, and 13 bases had no gene match. This CDR3 has 13 residues. The CDR3 reads CASLPQGVRGAFF. Written as DNA, the CDR3 is TGTGCCAGCCTGCCACAGGGGGTTCGAGGAGCTTTCTTT.